This is a list of T cell receptor beta chains from one sample in a study of cytomegalovirus exposure and HLA in healthy donors. Assay used: immunoSEQ multiplex PCR; TCRdb lists only in-frame clones, some missing. The sample records about 88,000 clones, about 77% being singletons. Sequencing was performed on PBMCs. The receptors come from a woman between 40 and 55 years old in good health and CMV-seronegative. Each CDR3 is given with its conserved first and last residue.

CDR3 protein	V gene
CASSVSSGGPFYNEQFF	TRBV9
CASSFNAGEQFF	TRBV5-1
CASSLGRENSPLHF	TRBV6-6
CASSLAAAGASYNEQFF	TRBV5-1
CASSPGGSGNTIYF	TRBV7-2
CASSLGREGTQYF	TRBV7-8
CASSRWGETEKLFF	TRBV18
CASSLIGFLGEYNEKFF	TRBV7-2
CAWRGRPNNNEQFF	TRBV30
CASSEVSVDGYTF	TRBV6-1
CASSFSPGQQYEQYF	TRBV7-7
CASSQGRQDYGYTF	TRBV14
CASSLGGGWTEAFF	TRBV7-9
CAISEGTGDQPQHF	TRBV10-3
CASKDRSLFMNEQFF	TRBV5-6
CASSLGGGGEQYF	TRBV7-2